The clone carrying this T cell receptor (beta chain) was counted once. No antigen is known for it. This entry comes from a study of T cell responses to AZD1222 COVID-19 vaccine. General study findings and limits: Just 5 to 7 AZD1222 recipients were seropositive at baseline. The study reported that nearly half of spike-specific TCRs target unmutated variant regions. Possibly, clonal diversity was underestimated; donors were largely white British and included more females.

Trimming removed 0 bases from V and 2 bases from J, with 11 bases in between. Per germline, CDR1 LGHDT and CDR2 YNNKEL (reference sequence). CDR3 size: 15 residues. Sequencing used immunoSEQ multiplex PCR; TCRdb keeps in-frame clones, though not all of them. The sample consists of 150,000 to 200,000 clones, about nine tenths of them appearing once. This receptor was taken from an adult in good health. The input for sequencing was peripheral blood, taken on day 0 of MenACWY control vaccination. The chain employs TRBV3-1 (or the pseudogene TRBV3-2) and TRBJ2-7, with D perhaps matching TRBD2 (6 bases). CDR3 region: CASSQDSGLPYEQYF. The CDR3 DNA reads TGTGCCAGCAGCCAAGATAGCGGCCTACCCTACGAGCAGTACTTC.